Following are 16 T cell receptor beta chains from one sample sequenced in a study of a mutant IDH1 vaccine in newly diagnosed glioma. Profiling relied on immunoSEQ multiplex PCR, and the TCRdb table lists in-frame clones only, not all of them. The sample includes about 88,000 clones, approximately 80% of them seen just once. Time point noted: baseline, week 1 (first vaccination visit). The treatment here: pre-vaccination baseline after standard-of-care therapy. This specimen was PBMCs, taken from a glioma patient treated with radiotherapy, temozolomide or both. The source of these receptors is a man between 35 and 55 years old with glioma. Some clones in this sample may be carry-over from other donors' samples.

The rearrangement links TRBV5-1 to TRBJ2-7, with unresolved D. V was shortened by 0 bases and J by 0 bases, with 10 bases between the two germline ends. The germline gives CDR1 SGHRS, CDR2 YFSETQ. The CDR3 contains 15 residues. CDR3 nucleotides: TGCGCCAGCAGCTTGGGGCCGGCCGTCTCCTACGAGCAGTACTTC. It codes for CASSLGPAVSYEQYF.

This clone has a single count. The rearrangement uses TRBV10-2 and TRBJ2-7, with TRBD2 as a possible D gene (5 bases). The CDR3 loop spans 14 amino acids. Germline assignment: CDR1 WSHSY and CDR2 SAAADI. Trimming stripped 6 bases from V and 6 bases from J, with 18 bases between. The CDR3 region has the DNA TGCGCCAGCAGCCCTACTAGTTGGGTCGTCGAGCAGTACTTC. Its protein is CASSPTSWVVEQYF.

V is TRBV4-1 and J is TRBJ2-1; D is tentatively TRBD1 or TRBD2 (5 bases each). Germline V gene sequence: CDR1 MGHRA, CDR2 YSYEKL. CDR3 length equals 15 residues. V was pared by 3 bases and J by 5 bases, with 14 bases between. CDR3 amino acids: CASSQAGTADNEQFF. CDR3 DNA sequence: TGCGCCAGCAGCCAGGCCGGGACGGCGGACAATGAGCAGTTCTTC.

CDR3 DNA: TGTGCCAGTACATCAAAGACAGGGAAAAGCTCCTATAATTCACCCCTCCACTTT. It specifies CASTSKTGKSSYNSPLHF. This sequence joins TRBV19 and TRBJ1-6; TRBD1 matches at 7 bases. The J segment lost 0 bases and the V segment lost 7 bases, leaving 12 bases of the junction unmatched. Germline V lookup: CDR1 LNHDA, CDR2 SQIVND (reference sequence). The CDR3 contains 18 residues. Full variable domain (rest looked up from reference TRBV19 and TRBJ1-6): DGGITQSPKYLFRKEGQNVTLSCEQNLNHDAMYWYRQDPGQGLRLIYYSQIVNDFQKGDIAEGYSVSREKKESFPLTVTSAQKNPTAFYLCASTSKTGKSSYNSPLHFGNGTRLTVT.

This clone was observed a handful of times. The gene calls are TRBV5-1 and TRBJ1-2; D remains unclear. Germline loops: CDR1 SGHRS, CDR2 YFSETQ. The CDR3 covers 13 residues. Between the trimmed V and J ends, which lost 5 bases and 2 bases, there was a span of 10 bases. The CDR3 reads CASSRLGNYGYTF. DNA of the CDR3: TGCGCCAGCAGTCGTTTAGGCAACTATGGCTACACCTTC.

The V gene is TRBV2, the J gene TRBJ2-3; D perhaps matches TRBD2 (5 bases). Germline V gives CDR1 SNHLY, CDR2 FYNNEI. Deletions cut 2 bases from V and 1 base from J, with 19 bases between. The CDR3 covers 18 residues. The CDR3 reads CASSEPADYQVGTDTQYF. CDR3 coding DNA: TGTGCCAGCAGTGAACCGGCAGACTATCAAGTAGGCACAGATACGCAGTATTTT.

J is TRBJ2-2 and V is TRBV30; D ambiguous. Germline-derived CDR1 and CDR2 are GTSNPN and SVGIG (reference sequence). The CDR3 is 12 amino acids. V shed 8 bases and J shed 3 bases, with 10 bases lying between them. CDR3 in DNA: TGTGCCCAAGAGCCGGACACCGGGGAGCTGTTTTTT. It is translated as CAQEPDTGELFF.

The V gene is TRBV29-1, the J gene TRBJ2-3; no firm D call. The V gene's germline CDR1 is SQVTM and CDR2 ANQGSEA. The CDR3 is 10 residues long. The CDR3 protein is CRLSVDTQYF. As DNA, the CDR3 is TGCAGGCTCAGTGTAGATACGCAGTATTTT.

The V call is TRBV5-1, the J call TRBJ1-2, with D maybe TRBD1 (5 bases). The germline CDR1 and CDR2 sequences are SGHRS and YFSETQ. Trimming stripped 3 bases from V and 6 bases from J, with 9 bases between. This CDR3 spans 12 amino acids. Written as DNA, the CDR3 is TGCGCCAGCAGCTGGGACGTCGATGGCTACACCTTC. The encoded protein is CASSWDVDGYTF.

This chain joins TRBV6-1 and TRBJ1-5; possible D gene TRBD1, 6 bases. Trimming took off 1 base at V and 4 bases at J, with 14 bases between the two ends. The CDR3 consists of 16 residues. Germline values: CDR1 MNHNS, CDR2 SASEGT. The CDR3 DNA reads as TGTGCCAGCAGTGAAGTATCGGGGGCAGGAAATCAGCCCCAGCATTTT. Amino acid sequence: CASSEVSGAGNQPQHF.

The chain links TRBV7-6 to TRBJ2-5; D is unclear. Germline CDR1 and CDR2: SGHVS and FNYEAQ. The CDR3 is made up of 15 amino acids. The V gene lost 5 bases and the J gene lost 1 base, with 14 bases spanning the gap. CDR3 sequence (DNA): TGTGCCAGCAGCCCTAGGGTGACGCCCCAAGAGACCCAGTACTTC. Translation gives CASSPRVTPQETQYF. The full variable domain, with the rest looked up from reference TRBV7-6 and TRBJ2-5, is GAGVSQSPRYKVTKRGQDVALRCDPISGHVSLYWYRQALGQGPEFLTYFNYEAQQDKSGLPNDRFSAERPEGSISTLTIQRTEQRDSAMYRCASSPRVTPQETQYFGPGTRLLVL.

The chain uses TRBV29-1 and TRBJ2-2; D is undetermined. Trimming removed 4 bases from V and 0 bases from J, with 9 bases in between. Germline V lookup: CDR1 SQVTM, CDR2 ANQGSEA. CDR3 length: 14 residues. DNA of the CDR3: TGCAGCGTTGGTGCAGTATCGAACACCGGGGAGCTGTTTTTT. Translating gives CSVGAVSNTGELFF.

The CDR3 sequence is CASSQSWARPQHF. CDR3 coding DNA: TGCGCCAGCAGTCAATCGTGGGCAAGGCCCCAGCATTTT. V is TRBV23-1 and J is TRBJ1-5; D unclear. TRBV23-1 is an ORF for which the function is uncertain. V was trimmed by 0 bases and J by 9 bases, leaving 9 bases between them. This CDR3 spans 13 amino acids.

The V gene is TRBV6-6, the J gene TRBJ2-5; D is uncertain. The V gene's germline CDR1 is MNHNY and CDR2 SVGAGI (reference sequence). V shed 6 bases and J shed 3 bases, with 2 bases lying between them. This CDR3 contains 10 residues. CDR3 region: CASSKETQYF. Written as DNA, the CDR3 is TGTGCCAGCAGCAAAGAGACCCAGTACTTC.

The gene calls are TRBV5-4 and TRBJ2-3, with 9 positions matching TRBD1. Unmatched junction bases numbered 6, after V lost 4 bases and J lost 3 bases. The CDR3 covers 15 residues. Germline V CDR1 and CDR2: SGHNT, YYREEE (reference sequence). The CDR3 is CASSPGQGKTDTQYF. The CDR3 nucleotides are TGTGCCAGCAGCCCGGGACAGGGTAAAACAGATACGCAGTATTTT.

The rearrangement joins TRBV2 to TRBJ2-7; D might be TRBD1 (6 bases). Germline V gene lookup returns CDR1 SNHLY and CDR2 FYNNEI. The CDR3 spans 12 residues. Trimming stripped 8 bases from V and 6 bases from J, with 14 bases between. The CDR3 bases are TGTGCCAGCTGGGGGAACAGGGCCGAGCAGTACTTC. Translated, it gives CASWGNRAEQYF.